This TCR beta chain comes out of a study of blood T cell repertoires in COVID-19. At the level of the study: PBMCs, B-cell-depleted T cells, or T cells provided the cDNA or gDNA that made up the material.

The CDR3 loop spans 16 amino acids. Germline V gives CDR1 KGHSH, CDR2 LQKENI. V lost 3 bases and J lost 3; bases outside the gene matches: 6. Authors' analysis steps: Amplification from reference gene primers served as the basis for estimated nucleated cell counts. Clones were sequenced by immunoSEQ multiplex PCR, and TCRdb holds only the in-frame ones, with some missing. Clone size and the V and J calls come from that table; the DNA yielded D and trimming. The sample lists 250,000 to 300,000 clones, roughly 77% occurring once. The genes are TRBV18 and TRBJ2-7; 12 bases are shared with TRBD2. This sequence originates from a woman older than 75 with acute or convalescent COVID-19. The source material was peripheral blood. The CDR3 region is CASSPPSLAGGYEQYF. Here the CDR3 DNA reads TGTGCCAGCTCACCTCCATCACTAGCGGGAGGCTACGAGCAGTACTTC.